This TCR beta chain came from a study of T cell repertoires in cytomegalovirus infection. In the study overall: An indication of both CMV infection and matching HLA type came from public TCR beta signatures. Overall study results and limits: Accumulated public TCR beta family frequency recognized individuals carrying CMV together with the relevant HLA. The response measured ex vivo was dominated by TCR beta clonotypes (HLA-C-restricted and CMV-specific).

On this clonotype itself: Its antigen is unidentified.

TCRdb fed the reads into MiXCR, producing one record per CDR3 protein. Counted here are 630,000 or so distinct CDR3 sequences, roughly 26% occurring once; the ten biggest clones make up approximately 8%. CDR3 length: 14 amino acids. V lost 0 bases to trimming and J lost 3 bases, with 12 bases between them. The germline V gene has CDR1 DFQATT and CDR2 SNEGSKA (reference sequence). The sequence came from a human donor in good health (CMV status not recorded). Some clones in this sample may be carry-over from other donors' samples. The chain uses TRBV20-1 and TRBJ2-7; D gene uncertain. Material for sequencing was CD8+ T cells from PBMCs. The CDR3 sequence: CSARDQSSGYEQYF. DNA for the CDR3: TGCAGTGCTAGAGATCAGAGTTCGGGCTACGAGCAGTACTTC.